This T cell receptor beta chain comes out of a study of blood T cell repertoires in COVID-19. Study as a whole: The United States, Italy and Spain provided the acute and convalescent COVID-19 samples.

Under the authors' procedure: Reference gene primer amplification in the assay estimated nucleated cell counts. Measured with immunoSEQ multiplex PCR; TCRdb has only the in-frame clones, and not every one. The DNA was the basis for D and trimming; V, J and clone size are from that table. Of under 200,000 clones in the sample, 88% were seen once. This CDR3 is built from 15 residues. Unmatched junction bases numbered 10, after V lost 6 bases and J lost 8 bases. CDR1 and CDR2 from the germline V gene are MDHEN and SYDVKM. What was sequenced was peripheral blood. The TCR comes from a man aged 65 to 85 with active or convalescent COVID-19. V and J are TRBV28 and TRBJ1-4; 9 bases map to TRBD1. In DNA, the CDR3 is TGTGCCAGCAGGGGGACAAGACAGGGGGAGGAAAAACTGTTTTTT. Translated: CASRGTRQGEEKLFF.